This TCR beta chain was identified during a study of CXCR3-negative and CXCR3-positive naive CD8 T cells. UMI-labeled 5' RACE TRB cDNA libraries were prepared from the cells. TCRdb re-called the 5' RACE reads and shows each CDR3 protein once, DNA omitted. The clone table shows tens of thousands of distinct CDR3 sequences, with the ten largest holding 20% to 25%. CDR3 length equals 16 residues. This receptor was identified in a human donor in good health. Some clones in this sample may be carry-over from other donors' samples. Input material: memory CD8+ T cells from blood. V and J are TRBV12-3 or TRBV12-4 and TRBJ2-5; as DNA is missing, the TRBD2 call by TCRdb cannot be tested. The CDR3 protein is CASSLITSGGQPTQYF.